These 14 T cell receptor beta chains share one sample of origin, sequenced in a study of blood T cells in healthy people across ages. Together with a sample-barcoded 5' primer, a J-beta primer mix was included in a second PCR lasting roughly 6 to 12 cycles. TCRdb fed the 5' RACE reads into MiXCR, producing one record per CDR3 protein. The top ten hold 10% to 12% of the sample, which has about 1.6 million distinct CDR3 sequences, around 35% seen once. The sequenced material came from blood. These receptors all come from a woman in her twenties or thirties in good health.

This clonotype was observed once. The rearrangement uses TRBV3-1 and TRBJ2-5; TRBD2 matches 8 bases. The CDR3 totals 15 residues. From germline, CDR1 is LGHDT and CDR2 YNNKEL (reference sequence). V lost 4 bases to trimming and J lost 5 bases; unmatched junction nucleotides: 9. The CDR3 loop reads CASSPGSGTRETQYF. CDR3 DNA sequence: TGTGCCAGCAGCCCGGGGTCAGGGACTAGGGAGACCCAGTACTTC.

This clonotype was counted only a few times. The V and J genes are TRBV28 and TRBJ2-7, with D perhaps matching TRBD1 (6 bases). In germline, CDR1 is MDHEN, CDR2 SYDVKM. Trimming took 6 bases from V and 1 from J, leaving 13 bases between them. There are 14 residues in the CDR3. The CDR3 bases are TGTGCCAGCAGGGGGATGGACAGATCCTACGAGCAGTACTTC. Translating gives CASRGMDRSYEQYF.

The chain combines TRBV25-1 with TRBJ2-2; 7 positions agree with TRBD2. Germline lookup yields CDR1 MGHDK and CDR2 SYGVNS. This CDR3 is built from 16 residues. With 2 bases clipped from V and 3 bases from J, the junction kept 6 bases outside the gene matches. The CDR3 here is CASSEMAGRDTGELFF. The CDR3 bases are TGTGCCAGCAGTGAAATGGCAGGGAGGGACACCGGGGAGCTGTTTTTT.

CDR3 nucleotides: TGCGCCAGCAGCCAAATTCTGGCAGGCTCCGGGGGTAACTATGGCTACACCTTC. As protein: CASSQILAGSGGNYGYTF. The chain combines TRBV4-1 with TRBJ1-2; D might be TRBD1 (5 bases). Trimming left V 2 bases short and J 1 base short, with 20 bases between. The CDR3 has 18 residues. Looked up from germline, CDR1 is MGHRA and CDR2 is YSYEKL.

Notes on this clonotype: The germline gene is not matched at one end of the junction; a read error may be the cause. The genes are TRBV28 and TRBJ2-7; 11 bases match TRBD2. The DNA end lines up better with TRBJ2-5; the J call may be wrong. The germline gives CDR1 MDHEN, CDR2 SYDVKM. This CDR3 has 18 residues. The CDR3 bases are TGCGCCAGCAGTTTAATTCGCCTAGCGGGAGGTATAGGGGGGACCCAGTACTTC. Encoded protein: CASSLIRLAGGIGGTQYF.

The chain combines TRBV11-1 with TRBJ2-5, with a weak D call TRBD2 (5 bases). This CDR3 region has 15 residues. V was cut by 4 bases and J by 2 bases, with 14 bases left in between. Looked up from germline, CDR1 is SGHAT and CDR2 is FQDESV (reference sequence). CDR3 coding DNA: TGTGCCAGCAGCTCGCGGGCCGGCCTTCAAGAGACCCAGTACTTC. Residues: CASSSRAGLQETQYF.

This clonotype has only a few counts. This chain joins TRBV4-1 and TRBJ2-7; D is perhaps TRBD1 or TRBD2 (6 bases each). The germline CDR1 and CDR2 sequences are MGHRA and YSYEKL. The CDR3 consists of 17 residues. Trimming took 1 base from V and 1 from J, leaving 17 bases between them. For the CDR3, the DNA is TGCGCCAGCAGCCAAGGAGTCGGAGGGGGAAAATCCTACGAGCAGTACTTC. This translates into CASSQGVGGGKSYEQYF.

This CDR3 reads CASSESGFPTEAFF. The CDR3 DNA reads as TGTGCCAGCAGTGAAAGTGGGTTCCCCACTGAAGCTTTCTTT. This chain links TRBV6-1 with TRBJ1-1; D is unresolved. V was trimmed by 2 bases and J by 4 bases, leaving 11 bases between them. The CDR3 has 14 amino acids. Germline values: CDR1 MNHNS, CDR2 SASEGT.

In its sample, this clonotype was seen a few times. The chain couples TRBV20-1 to TRBJ2-1; possibly TRBD1 for D (5 bases). The CDR3 has 11 amino acids. Germline assignment: CDR1 DFQATT and CDR2 SNEGSKA (reference sequence). Trimming pared 6 bases from V and 10 bases from J, leaving 13 bases between. Written as DNA, the CDR3 is TGCAGTGCCTCAGGGATTCGCGAGCAGTTCTTC. This codes for CSASGIREQFF.

This clonotype was counted at least ten times. The chain combines TRBV3-1 with TRBJ1-1; D gene ambiguous. From germline, CDR1 is LGHDT and CDR2 YNNKEL (reference sequence). This CDR3 is built from 12 residues. V gave up 1 base and J gave up 1 base, with 1 base separating them. CDR3 nucleotides: TGTGCCAGCAGCCAAGGGAACACTGAAGCTTTCTTT. Protein: CASSQGNTEAFF.

In this sample, this clonotype turned up a few times. This rearrangement joins TRBV4-1 to TRBJ2-3; TRBD1 aligns across 11 bases. The CDR3 has 16 residues. V shed 4 bases and J 3 bases; nucleotides not matched to a gene: 6. Germline V gene sequence: CDR1 MGHRA, CDR2 YSYEKL. CDR3 sequence: CASSPRTGGRTDTQYF. For the CDR3, the DNA is TGCGCCAGCAGCCCTCGGACAGGGGGCAGGACAGATACGCAGTATTTT.

For this clonotype: Relative to the germline gene, one junction end is altered; a read error may explain this. This chain joins TRBV5-6 and TRBJ2-4, with TRBD2 as a possible D gene (5 bases). TRBJ2-7 explains the end of the DNA better; the J call may be wrong. This CDR3 is built from 15 residues. The germline CDR1 and CDR2 sequences are SGHDT and YYEEEE. This CDR3 is CACSPRESIRYEQYF. The CDR3 nucleotides read TGTGCCTGCAGCCCTCGGGAATCTATAAGATACGAGCAGTACTTC.

This sequence joins TRBV6-6 and TRBJ1-4, with 9 positions matching TRBD1. Trimming at V came to 0 bases and at J to 11 bases, leaving 10 bases not matched to a gene. The V gene's germline CDR1 is MNHNY and CDR2 SVGAGI (reference sequence). This CDR3 is built from 16 residues. CDR3: CASSYSEPDRGGKLFF. The DNA for the CDR3 is TGTGCCAGCAGTTACTCGGAGCCGGACAGGGGAGGGAAACTGTTTTTT.

The chain is built from TRBV28 and TRBJ1-2, with 8 bases identical to TRBD1. Per the germline V gene, CDR1 is MDHEN and CDR2 is SYDVKM. The CDR3 length is 15 residues. Trimming took 6 bases from V and 9 from J; bases not matched to a gene: 15. The CDR3 sequence: CASSETGQGRRSYTF. The CDR3 DNA is TGTGCCAGCAGCGAAACCGGACAGGGCCGTAGGAGCTACACCTTC.